This entry is about one T cell receptor (beta chain). Clones were read by immunoSEQ multiplex PCR, and TCRdb kept only the in-frame ones, dropping some. In the table there are 140,000 to 150,000 clones, around 93% of which are singletons. This sample was included in a study of cytomegalovirus exposure and HLA in healthy donors. This CDR3 region has 17 residues. The specimen sequenced was PBMCs. This rearrangement joins TRBV21-1 to TRBJ2-5; the D call in the table, TRBD2, was not verified against the DNA. TRBV21-1 is given as a pseudogene. This TCR was recovered from a man between 18 and 29 years old in good health and CMV-seropositive. CDR3 coding DNA: TGTGCCAGCAGTTATTCTAGGAGGCTAGTTGGAAGGGAGACCCAGTACTTC. It encodes CASSYSRRLVGRETQYF.